The TCR beta chain described here comes from a study of blood T cell repertoires in COVID-19. In the original analysis: Amplifying reference gene primers gave estimates of nucleated cell counts. Profiling relied on immunoSEQ multiplex PCR, and the TCRdb table lists in-frame clones only, not all of them. Clonal size and the V and J genes are those of that table, whereas D and trimming came from the DNA. The table has some 120,000 clones, approximately 78% seen once. Germline V lookup: CDR1 ENHRY, CDR2 SYGVKD. V was pared by 3 bases and J by 6 bases, with 7 bases of the junction left unmatched. The CDR3 runs 16 residues.

The specimen sequenced was peripheral blood. J is TRBJ2-3 and V is TRBV10-3; 12 positions agree with TRBD2. The receptor comes from a man in his 70s with acute or convalescent COVID-19. The CDR3 nucleotides read TGTGCCATCAGTGACCCGACTAGCGGGAGAGGTGATACGCAGTATTTT. This translates into CAISDPTSGRGDTQYF.